These 13 T cell receptor beta chains were sequenced from one sample in a study of T cell responses to AZD1222 COVID-19 vaccine. Clones were read by immunoSEQ multiplex PCR, and TCRdb kept only the in-frame ones, dropping some. This sample's table reports 150,000 or so clones. The sample taken for sequencing was peripheral blood. The receptors come from an adult in good health.

The chain joins TRBV6-1 to TRBJ1-2, with 8 bases lining up with TRBD1. Per germline, CDR1 MNHNS and CDR2 SASEGT. This CDR3 is 15 amino acids long. V trimming: 0 bases; J trimming: 4 bases; junction bases outside the gene matches: 4. CDR3 in DNA: TGTGCCAGCAGTGAAGCAGAGACAGGGGCCTATGGCTACACCTTC. This encodes CASSEAETGAYGYTF.

The V gene is TRBV30, the J gene TRBJ1-3; D unresolved. Germline CDR1 reads GTSNPN; CDR2 reads SVGIG (reference sequence). V shed 8 bases and J shed 0 bases, with 8 bases lying between them. CDR3 length: 12 residues. CDR3 sequence (DNA): TGTGCCCTGACAACCTCTGGAAACACCATATATTTT. It specifies CALTTSGNTIYF.

The chain has TRBV29-1 and TRBJ1-5; D unclear. Germline values: CDR1 SQVTM, CDR2 ANQGSEA. CDR3 length: 19 amino acids. V was trimmed by 1 base and J by 3 bases, leaving 25 bases between them. In nucleotides, the CDR3 is TGCAGCGTTGAAGCCGGGCCCATTATCAGCGGGCGAGTCAATCAGCCCCAGCATTTT. It codes for CSVEAGPIISGRVNQPQHF.

The rearrangement joins TRBV7-2 to TRBJ2-2, with D possibly TRBD1 on 5 matching bases. Trimming took off 0 bases at V and 6 bases at J, with 8 bases between the two ends. This CDR3 is 14 amino acids long. Germline V gene data show CDR1 as SGHTA and CDR2 as FQGNSA. This chain's CDR3 is CASSLAQGAGELFF. The CDR3 DNA is TGTGCCAGCAGCTTAGCGCAGGGTGCCGGGGAGCTGTTTTTT.

The chain recombines TRBV7-2 with TRBJ1-3; D is perhaps TRBD1 (5 bases). Germline lookup yields CDR1 SGHTA and CDR2 FQGNSA. CDR3 length equals 16 residues. V was cut by 4 bases and J by 2 bases, with 15 bases left in between. The CDR3 sequence is CASSSPGGGPGNTIYF. The DNA of the CDR3 is TGTGCCAGCAGCTCGCCCGGGGGAGGGCCTGGAAACACCATATATTTT. The full variable domain, with the rest looked up from reference TRBV7-2 and TRBJ1-3, is GAGVSQSPSNKVTEKGKDVELRCDPISGHTALYWYRQSLGQGLEFLIYFQGNSAPDKSGLPSDRFSAERTGGSVSTLTIQRTQQEDSAVYLCASSSPGGGPGNTIYFGEGSWLTVV.

The chain employs TRBV18 and TRBJ1-2; D is unclear. CDR3 length: 12 residues. Deletions cut 8 bases from V and 2 bases from J, with 9 bases between. CDR1 KGHSH and CDR2 LQKENI come from the germline V gene. The DNA of the CDR3 is TGTGCCAGCGCGAGGGAAAACTATGGCTACACCTTC. Its protein product is CASARENYGYTF. The full variable domain, with the rest looked up from reference TRBV18 and TRBJ1-2, is NAGVMQNPRHLVRRRGQEARLRCSPMKGHSHVYWYRQLPEEGLKFMVYLQKENIIDESGMPKERFSAEFPKEGPSILRIQQVVRGDSAAYFCASARENYGYTFGSGTRLTVV.

Written as DNA, the CDR3 is TGTGCCAGCAGCCAAGGTGGGGACATCACAGATACGCAGTATTTT. It codes for CASSQGGDITDTQYF. This chain links TRBV3-1 (or the pseudogene TRBV3-2) with TRBJ2-3; perhaps TRBD1 as D (6 bases). Germline assignment: CDR1 LGHDT and CDR2 YNNKEL (reference sequence). CDR3 length: 15 amino acids. V lost 1 base and J lost 2, with 10 bases in between.

The V gene is TRBV12-3 or TRBV12-4, the J gene TRBJ2-5; no clear D. Trimming shortened V by 2 bases and J by 4 bases, and 8 bases separated the two germline ends. CDR3 length: 13 residues. Written as DNA, the CDR3 is TGTGCCAGCAGTTTATTCAAGGGAGAGACCCAGTACTTC. Amino acids: CASSLFKGETQYF.

The chain is built from TRBV7-2 and TRBJ1-3; unclear D gene. Trimming left V 5 bases short and J 1 base short, with 12 bases between. This CDR3 contains 15 residues. Germline CDR1 SGHTA, CDR2 FQGNSA. CDR3 nucleotides: TGTGCCAGCAGCCCCCGCGGAGGTTCTGGAAACACCATATATTTT. As protein: CASSPRGGSGNTIYF.

The chain couples TRBV2 to TRBJ2-3; 7 bases fit TRBD2. Germline-derived CDR1 and CDR2 are SNHLY and FYNNEI. The CDR3 is 15 residues long. The V segment lost 3 bases and the J segment 0 bases; nucleotides outside the gene matches: 3. This CDR3 reads CASSDPAGSTDTQYF. In DNA form, the CDR3 reads TGTGCCAGCAGTGACCCAGCGGGGAGCACAGATACGCAGTATTTT.

The rearrangement uses TRBV19 and TRBJ1-1, with TRBD1 matching over 9 bases. The CDR3 runs to 14 residues. Germline V gene lookup returns CDR1 LNHDA and CDR2 SQIVND (reference sequence). The V and J ends lost 6 bases and 7 bases, in that order; junction bases with no gene match: 9. The CDR3 bases are TGTGCCAGTAGACCCGGGACAGGGATGTTTGAAGCTTTCTTT. This codes for CASRPGTGMFEAFF.

This chain uses TRBV5-4 with TRBJ2-7; a weak D match, TRBD2 (6 bases). The CDR3 has 14 amino acids. Between the trimmed V and J ends, which lost 1 base and 6 bases, there was a span of 14 bases. The V gene's germline CDR1 is SGHNT and CDR2 YYREEE (reference sequence). The CDR3, as DNA: TGTGCCAGCAGCTTGTTCCTAGGGAGGCGCGAGCAGTACTTC. Its protein is CASSLFLGRREQYF.

The V and J genes are TRBV7-2 and TRBJ2-2; D is unclear. The V and J ends lost 6 bases and 6 bases respectively, with 8 bases between them. The CDR3 is 12 residues long. Germline V gene lookup returns CDR1 SGHTA and CDR2 FQGNSA. The CDR3 DNA reads TGTGCCAGCAGTTACATTCCCGGGGAGCTGTTTTTT. Protein product: CASSYIPGELFF.